This paragraph reports one TCR beta chain. Its target is not known. The germline gene is not matched at one end of the junction; a read error may be the cause. Negatively enriched CD4+ T cells were divided by CD45RA into naive and memory. This entry belongs to a study of shared clonotypes between healthy human individuals. General study findings and limits: Enrolling few donors narrowed the genetic and exposure-history diversity that was represented. Non-shared clonotypes had lower generation probabilities than clonotypes shared by all four sorted-subset donors.

Data came from immunoSEQ multiplex PCR; TCRdb stores just in-frame clones and leaves some out. The repertoire consists of about 2.4 million clones, with roughly 93% occurring once and the leading ten covering approximately 0.37%. Sequenced material: naive CD4+ T cells from PBMCs. Noted subset: CD45RA+ positively selected. This TCR derives from a man aged 18 to 29 in good health. Some clones in this sample may be carry-over from other donors' samples.

The CDR3: CARSPWTSGNRFTGGLFF. The CDR3 nucleotides read TGTGCCCGGAGTCCCTGGACTAGCGGGAATCGGTTCACCGGGGGGCTGTTTTTT. The genes are TRBV30 and TRBJ2-2, with 12 bases aligning to TRBD2. The germline V gene has CDR1 GTSNPN and CDR2 SVGIG (reference sequence). The CDR3 runs 18 residues.